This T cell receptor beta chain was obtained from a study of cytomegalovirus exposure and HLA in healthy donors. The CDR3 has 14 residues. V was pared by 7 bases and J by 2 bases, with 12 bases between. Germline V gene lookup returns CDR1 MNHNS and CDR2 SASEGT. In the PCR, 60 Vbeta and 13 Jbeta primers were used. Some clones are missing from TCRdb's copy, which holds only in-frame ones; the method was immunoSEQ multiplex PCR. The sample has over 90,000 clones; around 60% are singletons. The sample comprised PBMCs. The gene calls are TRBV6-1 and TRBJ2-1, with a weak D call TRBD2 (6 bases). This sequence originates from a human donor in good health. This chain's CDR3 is CASIAETAYNEQFF. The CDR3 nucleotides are TGTGCCAGCATAGCGGAAACCGCCTACAATGAGCAGTTCTTC.